This record covers a single TCR beta chain. The data derive from a study of cytomegalovirus exposure and HLA in healthy donors. Measured with immunoSEQ multiplex PCR; TCRdb has only the in-frame clones, and not every one. This sample has about 220,000 clones, with 75% to 90% found just once. The approximately 120-subject validation cohort, separate from the approximately 660-subject first cohort, included the donors. The clonotype originates from a woman under 40 in good health and CMV-seropositive. Source material: PBMCs.

The CDR3 here is CASSPLRGEYEQYF. CDR3 nucleotides: TGTGCCAGCAGCCCCCTGCGGGGCGAATACGAGCAGTACTTC. The chain couples TRBV14 to TRBJ2-7; D may be TRBD2 (6 bases). Germline values: CDR1 SGHDN, CDR2 FVKESK. Trimming cost V 4 bases and J 4 bases, with 14 bases left between them. The CDR3 has 14 residues.